Below, 10 T cell receptor beta chains from the same sample are listed, as sequenced in a study of T cells in Graves' hyperthyroidism and ophthalmopathy. The source material, RNA transcripts, was used to amplify TCR beta CDR3 regions. HTBI primers drove first-round RT-PCR of the TCR CDR3. Using its own MiXCR run on the multiplex PCR reads, TCRdb lists one record per CDR3 protein. The table includes a few hundred thousand distinct CDR3 sequences, under 15% detected once. Sequencing was performed on blood. These receptors all come from a woman aged 25-40 years with Graves' hyperthyroidism.

The chain is built from TRBV12-3 or TRBV12-4 and TRBJ1-1; D is undetermined. Trimming removed 5 bases from V and 6 bases from J, with 19 bases in between. There are 15 residues in the CDR3. The CDR3 sequence is CASSKKRGIRAEAFF. The CDR3 DNA is TGTGCCAGCAGTAAAAAAAGAGGCATTAGGGCTGAAGCTTTCTTT.

This clonotype has ten or more counts. V is TRBV30 and J is TRBJ2-2; TRBD2 is a possible D gene (5 bases). The V and J ends lost 2 bases and 7 bases respectively, with 11 bases between them. Per the germline V gene, CDR1 is GTSNPN and CDR2 is SVGIG (reference sequence). The CDR3 extends over 13 amino acids. CDR3 residues: CAWSRERDGELFF. CDR3 bases: TGTGCCTGGAGTAGGGAGCGCGACGGGGAGCTGTTTTTT.

The chain carries TRBV5-1 and TRBJ2-7; 13 bases are a match to TRBD2. V shed 3 bases and J 1 base; nucleotides not matched to a gene: 1. Germline V gene sequence: CDR1 SGHRS, CDR2 YFSETQ. This CDR3 is built from 15 residues. The CDR3 nucleotides are TGCGCCAGCAGCTGGACTAGCGGGAGTTCCTACGAGCAGTACTTC. It is translated as CASSWTSGSSYEQYF.

Ten or more counts support this clonotype. The rearrangement links TRBV6-1 to TRBJ2-2; D is undetermined. The germline CDR1 and CDR2 sequences are MNHNS and SASEGT. This CDR3 is built from 16 residues. V shed 1 base and J shed 0 bases, with 9 bases lying between them. The CDR3 spells CASSEDLEANTGELFF. The CDR3 DNA sequence: TGTGCCAGCAGTGAAGACTTAGAGGCGAACACCGGGGAGCTGTTTTTT.

This clonotype was detected only a few times. The gene calls are TRBV3-1 and TRBJ2-1; 8 bases match TRBD1. The CDR3 is made up of 15 amino acids. V was clipped by 4 bases and J by 6 bases; unmatched bases: 8. Germline loops: CDR1 LGHDT, CDR2 YNNKEL (reference sequence). The CDR3, as DNA: TGTGCCAGCAGCCTAACGGGACAGGTCCCCAATGAGCAGTTCTTC. Its translation: CASSLTGQVPNEQFF.

This clonotype was seen ten or more times. V and J are TRBV30 and TRBJ2-1; D may be TRBD2 (5 bases). The CDR3 is 12 amino acids. The V gene lost 3 bases and the J gene lost 4 bases, with 7 bases spanning the gap. The germline V gene encodes CDR1 GTSNPN and CDR2 SVGIG (reference sequence). The CDR3 DNA follows: TGTGCCTGGAGGACGGGATACAATGAGCAGTTCTTC. Translation gives CAWRTGYNEQFF.

This clonotype showed up many times. The chain recombines TRBV20-1 with TRBJ1-2, with TRBD1 as a possible D gene (6 bases). The CDR3 consists of 14 residues. CDR1 and CDR2 (germline): DFQATT, SNEGSKA (reference sequence). The germline V and J ends were trimmed by 5 bases and 8 bases, with 21 bases remaining between them. CDR3 sequence: CSARSRGLGGGYTF. CDR3 coding DNA: TGCAGTGCTCGGTCTAGGGGCCTAGGGGGAGGCTACACCTTC.

This clonotype was seen a handful of times. A read error is possible here, since a much larger clone lies one base away. The rearrangement uses TRBV20-1 and TRBJ2-6; D gene uncertain. V was trimmed by 0 bases and J by 0 bases, leaving 15 bases between them. From germline, CDR1 is DFQATT and CDR2 SNEGSKA (reference sequence). This CDR3 region has 18 residues. CDR3 protein: CSARDRRLVSSGANVLTF. CDR3 sequence (DNA): TGCAGTGCTAGAGATCGAAGGCTGGTTAGCTCTGGGGCCAACGTCCTGACTTTC.

The CDR3 sequence: CASSVRVAGGADTQYF. In DNA, the CDR3 is TGTGCCAGCAGCGTCCGGGTAGCGGGGGGGGCAGATACGCAGTATTTT. The chain joins TRBV9 to TRBJ2-3; 11 nucleotides align to TRBD2. The J segment lost 4 bases and the V segment lost 2 bases, leaving 6 bases of the junction unmatched. The CDR3 loop spans 16 amino acids. Germline-derived CDR1 and CDR2 are SGDLS and YYNGEE. The entire variable domain, with the rest obtained from reference TRBV9 and TRBJ2-3, is as follows: DSGVTQTPKHLITATGQRVTLRCSPRSGDLSVYWYQQSLDQGLQFLIQYYNGEERAKGNILERFSAQQFPDLHSELNLSSLELGDSALYFCASSVRVAGGADTQYFGPGTRLTVL.

This clonotype was counted between two and nine times. The chain joins TRBV20-1 to TRBJ2-7; the D gene is possibly TRBD1 (5 bases). The CDR3 has 13 residues. Germline V gives CDR1 DFQATT, CDR2 SNEGSKA (reference sequence). Between the trimmed V and J ends, which lost 4 bases and 2 bases, there was a span of 12 bases. CDR3 sequence reads: CSAMAGPTYEQYF. The CDR3 DNA reads TGCAGTGCTATGGCAGGGCCGACCTACGAGCAGTACTTC.